This T cell receptor beta chain was obtained from a study of blood T cells in healthy people across ages. Study results and caveats: The recorded TCR beta diversity per million T cells decreased in a roughly linear manner with age.

Sample-barcoded 5' priming and a J-beta primer mix drove a second PCR of 7 to 11 cycles. TCRdb ran MiXCR on the 5' RACE reads and lists one entry per CDR3 protein. The sample holds about 800,000 distinct CDR3 sequences, more than 20% seen once. This clonotype has only one observation. Its antigen is currently unknown. Per germline, CDR1 SQVTM and CDR2 ANQGSEA. The CDR3 is 13 residues long. The same data also went into a second study, on T cells of mothers and their children. As that study records: All donors were healthy and Caucasian; they were a few mothers and their six children. Related mother-child pairs showed slightly, non-significantly higher overlap than unrelated pairs.

V usage is TRBV29-1 and J usage is TRBJ2-1, with D maybe TRBD1 (5 bases). The better agreement between TRBJ2-7 and the DNA end casts doubt on the J call. This receptor was obtained from a boy between 10 and 17 years old in good health. Sequenced sample: blood. The CDR3 region is CSAVPGQSYEQYF. The CDR3 DNA reads as TGCAGCGCTGTACCCGGACAAAGCTACGAGCAGTACTTC.